This T cell receptor (beta chain) was captured by sequencing in a study of OX40 agonist ivuxolimab in advanced cancers. Method: immunoSEQ multiplex PCR; TCRdb's copy keeps in-frame clones and lacks some. The data contain tens of thousands of clones, about 83% of them seen just once; the ten biggest clones take up 35% to 40%. This clone is classed as medium-sized. The CDR3 loop spans 12 amino acids. Trimming pared 7 bases from V and 8 bases from J, leaving 14 bases between. Germline V gene lookup returns CDR1 MNHEY and CDR2 SVGAGI. The source is an adult with an advanced solid tumor such as melanoma, head and neck, liver or kidney cancer. The chain has TRBV6-5 and TRBJ1-2; D is undetermined. Sample: CD4+ or CD8+ T cells sorted from blood, taken in a trial of the OX40 agonist ivuxolimab. CDR3 sequence: CASNLEADGYTF. The CDR3 DNA follows: TGTGCCAGCAACCTGGAGGCAGACGGCTACACCTTC.